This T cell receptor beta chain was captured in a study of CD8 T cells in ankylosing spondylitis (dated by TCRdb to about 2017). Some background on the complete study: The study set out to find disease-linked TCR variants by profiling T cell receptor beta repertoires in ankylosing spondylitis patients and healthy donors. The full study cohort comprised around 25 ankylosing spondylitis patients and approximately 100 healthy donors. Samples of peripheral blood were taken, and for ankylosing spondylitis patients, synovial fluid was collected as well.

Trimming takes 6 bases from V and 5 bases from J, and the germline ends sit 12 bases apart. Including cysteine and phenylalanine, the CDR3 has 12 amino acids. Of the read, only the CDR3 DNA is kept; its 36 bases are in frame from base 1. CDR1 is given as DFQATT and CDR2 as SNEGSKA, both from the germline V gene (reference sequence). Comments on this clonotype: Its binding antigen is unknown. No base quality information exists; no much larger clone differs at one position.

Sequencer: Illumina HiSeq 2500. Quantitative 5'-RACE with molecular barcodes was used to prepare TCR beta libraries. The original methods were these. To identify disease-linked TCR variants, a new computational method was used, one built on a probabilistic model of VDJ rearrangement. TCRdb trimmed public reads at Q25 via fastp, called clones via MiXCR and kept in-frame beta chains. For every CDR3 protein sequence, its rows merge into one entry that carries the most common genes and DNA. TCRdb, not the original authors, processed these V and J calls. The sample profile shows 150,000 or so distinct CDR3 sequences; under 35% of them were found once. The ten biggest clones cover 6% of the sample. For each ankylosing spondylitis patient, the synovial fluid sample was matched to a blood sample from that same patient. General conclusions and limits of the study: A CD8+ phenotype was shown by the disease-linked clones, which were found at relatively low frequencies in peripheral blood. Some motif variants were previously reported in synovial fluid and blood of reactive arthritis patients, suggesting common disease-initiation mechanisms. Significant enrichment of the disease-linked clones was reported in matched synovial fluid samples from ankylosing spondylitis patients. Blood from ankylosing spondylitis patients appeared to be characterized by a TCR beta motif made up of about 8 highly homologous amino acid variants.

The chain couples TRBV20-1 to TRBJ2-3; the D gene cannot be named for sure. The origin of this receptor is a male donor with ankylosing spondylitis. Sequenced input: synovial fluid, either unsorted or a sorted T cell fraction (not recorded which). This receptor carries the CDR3 CSAGPTRDTQYF. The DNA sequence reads TGCAGTGCCGGCCCGACCCGAGATACGCAGTATTTT.